This T cell receptor beta chain derives from a study of T-cell reconstitution after alpha-beta-depleted transplantation in children. Worth noting for this clonotype: Its antigen is unknown.

Molecular barcoding with unique molecular identifiers was used for the TCRbeta library. One entry per CDR3 protein results from TCRdb running MiXCR on the PCR reads. Here the sample spans about 900,000 distinct CDR3 sequences, under 30% being singletons. Study outcomes and limitations: The study traced high day-60 TCRbeta diversity in some patients to surviving recipient T cells and thymic progenitors. Fresh T-cell production supplied most of the T-cell counts and diversity seen one year after transplant.

V was pared by 0 bases and J by 2 bases, with 18 bases between. The germline V gene encodes CDR1 DFQATT and CDR2 SNEGSKA (reference sequence). This CDR3 is built from 17 residues. The V and J genes are TRBV20-1 and TRBJ2-3, with D uncertain. The TCR comes from a boy younger than two who had a stem cell transplant for SCID, so the T cells may come from the graft donor. The sequencing here drew on PBMCs, mostly from graft donor cells, taken 360 days after TCRalphabeta/CD19-depleted stem cell transplant. The CDR3, as DNA: TGCAGTGCTAGAGATCGTGAGTTGGCTACAGCCACAGATACGCAGTATTTT. This sequence encodes CSARDRELATATDTQYF.